One sample yielded the 3 T cell receptor beta chains listed below, sequenced in a study of OX40 agonist ivuxolimab in advanced cancers. Data came from immunoSEQ multiplex PCR; TCRdb stores just in-frame clones and leaves some out. The table has more than 65,000 clones, roughly 85% seen once; the top ten hold about 0.82%. This specimen consisted of CD4+ or CD8+ T cells sorted from blood, obtained in a trial of the OX40 agonist ivuxolimab. These receptors all come from an adult with an advanced solid tumor such as melanoma, head and neck, liver or kidney cancer.

J is TRBJ2-7 and V is TRBV4-2, with a weak D call TRBD1 (5 bases). Germline CDR1 is LGHNA and CDR2 is YNFKEQ. The V end lost 0 bases, the J end lost 7 bases, and 16 bases lay between the germline ends. This CDR3 is built from 15 residues. Here the CDR3 DNA reads TGTGCCAGCAGCCAAGAACAGGTGCCCTACGTAGAGCAGTACTTC. Amino acids: CASSQEQVPYVEQYF.

The chain recombines TRBV4-1 with TRBJ1-3; D is possibly TRBD1 (5 bases). V gave up 0 bases and J gave up 0 bases, with 12 bases separating them. The germline V gene has CDR1 MGHRA and CDR2 YSYEKL. The CDR3 loop spans 17 amino acids. The CDR3 reads CASSQDGAGRSGNTIYF. The CDR3, as DNA: TGCGCCAGCAGCCAAGATGGAGCAGGGCGCTCTGGAAACACCATATATTTT.

V and J are TRBV30 and TRBJ2-7; 9 bases fit TRBD1. Trimming took 3 bases from V and 6 from J; bases not matched to a gene: 9. Germline CDR1 GTSNPN, CDR2 SVGIG (reference sequence). The CDR3 runs to 14 residues. The CDR3 protein is CAWRAGQGYGEQYF. The CDR3 bases are TGTGCCTGGAGGGCGGGACAGGGTTATGGCGAGCAGTACTTC.